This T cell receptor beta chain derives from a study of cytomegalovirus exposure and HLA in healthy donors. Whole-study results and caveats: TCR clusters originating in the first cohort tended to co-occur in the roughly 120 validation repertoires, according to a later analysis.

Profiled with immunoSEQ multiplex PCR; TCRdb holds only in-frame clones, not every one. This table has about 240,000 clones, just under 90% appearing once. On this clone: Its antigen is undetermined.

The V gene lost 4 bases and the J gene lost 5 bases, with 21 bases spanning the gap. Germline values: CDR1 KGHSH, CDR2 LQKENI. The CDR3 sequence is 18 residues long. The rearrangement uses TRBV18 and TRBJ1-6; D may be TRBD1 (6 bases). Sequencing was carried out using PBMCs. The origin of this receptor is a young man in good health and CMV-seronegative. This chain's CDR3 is CASSRNPQTGWDNSPLHF. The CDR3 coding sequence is TGTGCCAGCTCACGAAATCCCCAGACAGGTTGGGATAATTCACCCCTCCACTTT.